Each of the 13 T cell receptor beta chains below was sequenced from the same sample in a study of T cells in Graves' hyperthyroidism and ophthalmopathy (dated by TCRdb to between 2018 and 2021). Libraries were made using multiplex PCR. The data were produced on an Illumina HiSeq 2000. The TCR beta CDR3 regions were amplified from the RNA transcripts. For the first round of RT-PCR on the TCR CDR3, the HTBI primer set was used together with the Qiagen OneStep RT-PCR kit. TCRdb cleaned the public reads at Q25 with fastp, built clones with MiXCR and kept in-frame beta chains. Merged by CDR3 protein, the rows form single entries marked with the most common genes and DNA. A total of 280,000 or so distinct CDR3 sequences appear in this sample, around 15% of them only once. The ten largest account for roughly 30% of the sample. Sequences were obtained from blood. All receptors derive from a woman between 45 and 60 years old with Graves' hyperthyroidism that later progressed to Graves' ophthalmopathy.

This clonotype came up many times. This sequence joins TRBV20-1 and TRBJ2-7; D remains unclear. V was shortened by 2 bases and J by 4 bases, with 12 bases between the two germline ends. The CDR3 is made up of 13 amino acids. Germline V CDR1 and CDR2: DFQATT, SNEGSKA (reference sequence). The CDR3, as DNA: TGCAGTGCTAGAACGAGGACCCTATACGAGCAGTACTTC. It translates to CSARTRTLYEQYF.

In its sample, this clonotype was seen many times. V usage is TRBV5-1 and J usage is TRBJ1-1; D may be TRBD1 (5 bases). CDR1 and CDR2 from the germline V gene are SGHRS and YFSETQ. The CDR3 runs 13 residues. V was trimmed by 2 bases and J by 1 base, leaving 6 bases between them. The CDR3 region has the DNA TGCGCCAGCAGCTTTCAGGGGAACACTGAAGCTTTCTTT. Its translation: CASSFQGNTEAFF.

This clonotype has ten or more counts. CDR3 DNA: TGCGCCAGCAGCTTGATAGCGGGGGACACCGGGGAGCTGTTTTTT. It yields the protein CASSLIAGDTGELFF. The chain has TRBV5-1 and TRBJ2-2; TRBD2 matches 9 bases. The CDR3 length is 15 residues. V lost 1 base, J lost 3 bases, and 1 base stayed unmatched. Germline V lookup: CDR1 SGHRS, CDR2 YFSETQ.

This clonotype was recorded at least ten times. V and J are TRBV15 and TRBJ2-7; 13 bases align to TRBD2. Germline CDR1 LNHNV, CDR2 YYDKDF (reference sequence). The CDR3 contains 18 residues. With V trimmed by 0 bases and J by 5 bases, 10 bases remained unmatched. The CDR3 region has the DNA TGTGCCACCAGCAGAGATGGGAAACTAGCGGGAGGGCCCCACGAGCAGTACTTC. This translates into CATSRDGKLAGGPHEQYF.

The V and J genes are TRBV10-2 and TRBJ1-2; TRBD1 matches 7 bases. Germline assignment: CDR1 WSHSY and CDR2 SAAADI. V was clipped by 6 bases and J by 4 bases; unmatched bases: 8. The CDR3 is 14 residues long. The DNA for the CDR3 is TGCGCCAGCAGGCCTGGGACAGATCTCTATGGCTACACCTTC. This encodes CASRPGTDLYGYTF.

This clonotype was seen ten or more times. At one end the junction does not follow the germline gene, possibly because of a read error. The rearrangement links TRBV20-1 to TRBJ2-3, with 7 nucleotides matching TRBD2. The CDR3 runs 15 residues. CDR1 and CDR2 from the germline V gene are DFQATT and SNEGSKA (reference sequence). CDR3 sequence (DNA): TGCAATGCTAGAGATCCCGCGGGAGCGGGAGATACGCAGTATTTT. This encodes CNARDPAGAGDTQYF.

This clonotype showed up many times. V and J are TRBV2 and TRBJ1-2; D not certain. Germline V gene data show CDR1 as SNHLY and CDR2 as FYNNEI. V was pared by 2 bases and J by 10 bases, with 5 bases between. This CDR3 is built from 10 residues. CDR3 protein: CASSETSYTF. The CDR3 region has the DNA TGTGCCAGCAGTGAAACCTCCTACACCTTC.

DNA of the CDR3: TGCGCCAGCAGCCCCGCTAGCGGGAGGGCCGTCAATGAGCAGTTCTTC. It encodes CASSPASGRAVNEQFF. V usage is TRBV5-1 and J usage is TRBJ2-1, with TRBD2 identical over 12 bases. Germline V gene lookup returns CDR1 SGHRS and CDR2 YFSETQ. V trimming: 4 bases; J trimming: 6 bases; junction bases outside the gene matches: 8. The CDR3 is 16 amino acids.

This clonotype was seen at least ten times. J is TRBJ2-5 and V is TRBV10-2, with TRBD2 matching over 11 bases. The V gene end was trimmed by 7 bases and the J gene end by 5 bases; junction bases not matched to a gene: 9. The CDR3 runs to 15 residues. Germline CDR1 WSHSY, CDR2 SAAADI. CDR3 sequence reads: CASNSIAGGRETQYF. CDR3 DNA: TGCGCCAGCAACTCTATAGCGGGAGGGCGGGAGACCCAGTACTTC.

The sample holds many counts of this clonotype. V is TRBV24-1 and J is TRBJ2-2, with a tentative D call TRBD1 (6 bases). The CDR3 is made up of 16 amino acids. Trimming shortened V by 5 bases and J by 1 base, and 13 bases separated the two germline ends. Germline assignment: CDR1 KGHDR and CDR2 SFDVKD. The CDR3 spells CATSVPSRGNTGELFF. The DNA for the CDR3 is TGTGCCACCAGTGTACCATCCAGGGGGAACACCGGGGAGCTGTTTTTT.

This clonotype was seen repeatedly, ten times or more. This chain connects TRBV3-1 to TRBJ1-5; D may be TRBD1 (6 bases). Germline CDR1 LGHDT, CDR2 YNNKEL (reference sequence). The CDR3 runs to 18 residues. V dropped 1 base and J dropped 0 bases, with 16 bases sitting between them. The DNA for the CDR3 is TGTGCCAGCAGCCAAGTCCGTCAGGGGTATTATAGCAATCAGCCCCAGCATTTT. Residues: CASSQVRQGYYSNQPQHF. Using reference TRBV3-1 and TRBJ1-5 for the parts outside the CDR3, the full variable domain is DTAVSQTPKYLVTQMGNDKSIKCEQNLGHDTMYWYKQDSKKFLKIMFSYNNKELIINETVPNRFSPKSPDKAHLNLHINSLELGDSAVYFCASSQVRQGYYSNQPQHFGDGTRLSIL.

This clonotype has at least ten counts. This chain links TRBV28 with TRBJ1-4; D not resolved. Germline CDR1 MDHEN, CDR2 SYDVKM. V was clipped by 10 bases and J by 8 bases, with 17 bases between them. This CDR3 has 13 amino acids. CDR3 protein: CATYRGMGEKLFF. In DNA form, the CDR3 reads TGTGCCACCTACCGGGGTATGGGGGAAAAACTGTTTTTT. Full variable domain (outside the CDR3, taken from reference TRBV28 and TRBJ1-4): DVKVTQSSRYLVKRTGEKVFLECVQDMDHENMFWYRQDPGLGLRLIYFSYDVKMKEKGDIPEGYSVSREKKERFSLILESASTNQTSMYLCATYRGMGEKLFFGSGTQLSVL.

This clonotype was picked up many times. The chain employs TRBV20-1 and TRBJ2-1; D remains ambiguous. CDR1 and CDR2 (germline): DFQATT, SNEGSKA (reference sequence). This CDR3 region has 17 residues. V was trimmed by 3 bases and J by 3 bases, leaving 21 bases between them. The DNA of the CDR3 is TGCAGTGCTAGTGCTCGGTACTCGCCAACTATCTACAATGAGCAGTTCTTC. Protein: CSASARYSPTIYNEQFF.